One T cell receptor (beta chain) is described in this entry. TCRdb's table, derived via immunoSEQ multiplex PCR, lists solely in-frame clones and lacks some. The profile shows 150,000 to 200,000 clones, roughly nine tenths of them singletons. This record comes from a study of control samples from healthy donors and cancer patients. This CDR3 has 14 residues. V lost 6 bases, J lost 4 bases, and 5 bases stayed unmatched. Germline V CDR1 and CDR2: MNHEY, SMNVEV (reference sequence). The sample comprised blood. This clonotype originated in a woman in her twenties or thirties in good health. The rearrangement uses TRBV27 and TRBJ1-2; 10 bases fit TRBD1. The CDR3 here is CASSRTGGSYGYTF. The CDR3 DNA follows: TGTGCCAGCAGCCGGACAGGGGGAAGCTATGGCTACACCTTC.